This T cell receptor (beta chain) was obtained from a study of T cell changes during pregnancy in multiple sclerosis. Only in-frame clones appear in the TCRdb table, and some are missing; sequencing was by immunoSEQ multiplex PCR. The repertoire holds 55,000 to 65,000 clones, with 93% as singletons. This CDR3 has 13 residues. The sample here was peripheral blood, taken after pregnancy. The source of this sequence is a female donor with multiple sclerosis, enrolled in a pregnancy study. This chain links TRBV21-1 with TRBJ2-7; the table gives TRBD2 as D, unverified against the DNA. TRBV21-1 has pseudogene status. CDR3 region: CASSIRAGYEQYF. The CDR3, as DNA: TGTGCCAGCAGCATTCGTGCCGGCTACGAGCAGTACTTC.